A selection of T cell receptor beta chains follows, all from one sample in a study of vaccination and CD4 T cells after COVID-19. TCRdb re-called the PCR reads with MiXCR, one entry per CDR3 protein. The table shows almost 20,000 distinct CDR3 sequences, with approximately 45% occurring only once. For these receptors, no antigen is known. The specimen comprised CD4+ T cells from blood, cultured in vitro, sampled before SARS-CoV-2 vaccination. The receptors stem from a human donor who had recovered from COVID-19. The CDR3 runs from the conserved cysteine through the conserved F or W. The D gene is left open where the match is weak. Only some rows state a clone size, as once, few, many or a class for expanded clones.

>TRBJ1-1|few|TRBD1|TRBV7-3
TGTGCCAGCAGCCGCGACAGGGGAGGAAAAGCTTTCTTT
CASSRDRGGKAFF
>TRBJ2-3|.|TRBD2|TRBV7-2
TGTGCCAGCAGCATCGAGCGGGGCCTCCGCACAGATACGCAGTATTTT
CASSIERGLRTDTQYF
>TRBJ2-2|.|TRBD1|TRBV27
TGTGCCAGCAGTTTGATCGGACAGGGTAGAACCGGGGAGCTGTTTTTT
CASSLIGQGRTGELFF
>TRBJ2-5|.|TRBD1|TRBV6-1
TGTGCCAGCAGTCAGGGGGCAGGGGAGACCCAGTACTTC
CASSQGAGETQYF
>TRBJ1-5|.|.|TRBV27
TGTGCCAGCAGTAAATCCCCTACGGGTAGCAATCAGCCCCAGCATTTT
CASSKSPTGSNQPQHF
>TRBJ2-5|few|.|TRBV7-8
TGTGCCAGCAGCTGGCCCAGGGGGCGCAGCGCCAGCGGGGACCAAGAGACCCAGTACTTC
CASSWPRGRSASGDQETQYF
>TRBJ1-5|once|TRBD1|TRBV5-1
TGCGCCAGCAGCTTGGGGGACAGCCGAAATCAGCCCCAGCATTTT
CASSLGDSRNQPQHF
>TRBJ1-2|.|.|TRBV19
TGTGCCAGTAGTACCCAGACTGAGCGTGGAGGCTACACCTTC
CASSTQTERGGYTF
>TRBJ2-5|.|.|TRBV7-9
TGTGCCAGCAGCTTAGAAGAAACAGGGCGCGAGACCCAGTACTTC
CASSLEETGRETQYF
>TRBJ2-2|.|.|TRBV20-1
TGCAGTGCTAGGGGCACCGGGGAGCTGTTTTTT
CSARGTGELFF
>TRBJ1-6|.|.|TRBV7-9
TGTGCCAGCAGCTGGTTACAGGGTAGTGAGTCACCCCTCCACTTT
CASSWLQGSESPLHF
>TRBJ2-2|.|TRBD2|TRBV28
TGTGCCAGCAGGTGGACTAGCGGGATTACTGGCACCGGGGAGCTGCTTTTT
CASRWTSGITGTGELLF
>TRBJ2-1|few|.|TRBV15
TGTGCCACCAGCAGAGAGGCCTACAATGAGCAGTTCTTC
CATSREAYNEQFF
>TRBJ1-1|.|.|TRBV19
TGTGCCAGTAATCCGTTCTTGGGCACTGAAGCTTTCTTT
CASNPFLGTEAFF
>TRBJ2-2|.|TRBD2|TRBV2
TGTGCCAGCAGTGAGGCAGCGGGAGTCACCGGGGAGCTGTTTTTT
CASSEAAGVTGELFF
>TRBJ1-6|.|.|TRBV6-2/TRBV6-3
TGTGCCAGCAGTACCCCTCGGGGGGGTAACAATTCACCCCTCCACTTT
CASSTPRGGNNSPLHF
>TRBJ1-1|.|.|TRBV19
TGTGCCAGTAGTCTAGGGGGTGAGAACACTGAAGCTTTCTTT
CASSLGGENTEAFF
>TRBJ1-5|few|.|TRBV6-1
TGTGCCAGCTCCCCCCAGCATTTT
CASSPQHF
>TRBJ2-1|.|.|TRBV7-2
TGTGCCAGCAGCTTAGGAGGGGGAAACCTAAATGAGCAGTTCTTC
CASSLGGGNLNEQFF
>TRBJ2-7|few|.|TRBV7-9
TGTGCCAGCAGCCACGACGGTTCCTACGAGCAGTACTTC
CASSHDGSYEQYF
>TRBJ2-3|.|TRBD2|TRBV4-3
TGCGCCAGCAGCCAAGAGCAACTAGCGGGTCGAGGACCGCAGTATTTT
CASSQEQLAGRGPQYF
>TRBJ2-7|.|.|TRBV27
TGTGCCAGCAGTTTATTTTCCTCTTCCCGCTACGAGCAGTACTTC
CASSLFSSSRYEQYF
>TRBJ2-1|.|.|TRBV24-1
TGTGCCACCAGTGATCCGGACAGCCCCTCCTACAATGAGCAGTTCTTC
CATSDPDSPSYNEQFF
>TRBJ2-7|.|.|TRBV6-2/TRBV6-3
TGTGCCAGCAGTTACGGGAGCACAGGGCACGGGCAGTACTTC
CASSYGSTGHGQYF
>TRBJ1-5|few|.|TRBV21-1
TGTGCCAGCAGCAAACTAGGGATCCCTTATCAGCCCCAGCATTTT
CASSKLGIPYQPQHF
>TRBJ2-3|.|.|TRBV20-1
TGCAGTGCTAGACCAGCGGCTAGCACAGATACGCAGTATTTT
CSARPAASTDTQYF
>TRBJ2-2|few|.|TRBV20-1
TGCAGTGCTCGTAAACCGGGACCCAGGAACACCGGGGAGCTGTTTTTT
CSARKPGPRNTGELFF
>TRBJ2-5|.|TRBD2|TRBV7-8
TGTGCCAGCAGTACCCGGGGGGTAGAGACCCAGTACTTC
CASSTRGVETQYF
>TRBJ2-7|.|.|TRBV6-2/TRBV6-3
TGTGCCAGCAGCGCCGTTAATTACGAGCAGTACTTC
CASSAVNYEQYF
>TRBJ2-5|.|TRBD2|TRBV11-3
TGTGCCAGCAGCCGACTGGGTGGGCTAGCGGGGACCCAGTACTTC
CASSRLGGLAGTQYF
>TRBJ2-7|.|.|TRBV11-2
TGTGCCAGCAGCTTAAGCGACAGCGGCTACGAGCAGTACTTC
CASSLSDSGYEQYF
>TRBJ1-1|few|.|TRBV6-1
TGTGCCAGCAGGGGTACTTTGGGTGCCGGGGGCACTGAAGCTTTCTTT
CASRGTLGAGGTEAFF
>TRBJ2-2|few|TRBD1|TRBV6-5
TGTGCCAGCAGTTACTCGCGAGGGACAGCGAACACCGGGGAGCTGTTTTTT
CASSYSRGTANTGELFF
>TRBJ1-6|.|.|TRBV4-3
TGCGCCAGCAGCCAAGACGCCAATTCACCCCTCCACTTT
CASSQDANSPLHF
>TRBJ2-2|.|TRBD2|TRBV7-9
TGTGCCAGCAGCCCCAGTCGTAGCGAGACTAGCGGGAGGAGGCCACTCGGGGAGCTGTTTTTT
CASSPSRSETSGRRPLGELFF
>TRBJ2-3|.|.|TRBV2
TGTGCCAGCAGTGCGGGGTGGGGGGCAGATACGCAGTATTTT
CASSAGWGADTQYF
>TRBJ2-3|.|.|TRBV11-3
TGTGCCAGCAGCTCCGGGCCCCCTAGCACAGATACGCAGTATTTT
CASSSGPPSTDTQYF
>TRBJ1-5|few|.|TRBV19
TGTGCCACCAAACTCAGGGGCAATCAGCCCCAGCATTTT
CATKLRGNQPQHF
>TRBJ2-3|.|TRBD2|TRBV7-2
TGTGCCAGCAGCGCCCGACTAGCGGGACCCTCTCGGGGTGTTGATACGCAGTATTTT
CASSARLAGPSRGVDTQYF
>TRBJ2-4|.|.|TRBV15
TGTGCCACCAGCGGAGCAGGGGACGGTAACATTCAGTACTTC
CATSGAGDGNIQYF
>TRBJ2-5|.|TRBD1|TRBV5-1
TGCGCCAGCAGCTTGGCCGTGGGCAGGGGGCAAGAGACCCAGTACTTC
CASSLAVGRGQETQYF
>TRBJ1-2|few|TRBD1|TRBV20-1
TGCAGTGCTAGAGGAAGGGAGGGACAGGGTGACGATGGCTACACCTTC
CSARGREGQGDDGYTF
>TRBJ2-7|once|TRBD1|TRBV19
TGTGCCAGTAGTCCTCGGACAGGGCGGTCCAGAGCACAGTACTTC
CASSPRTGRSRAQYF
>TRBJ1-5|few|.|TRBV19
TGTGCCAGTACCCACGATCAGCCCCAGCATTTT
CASTHDQPQHF
>TRBJ2-3|.|.|TRBV7-3
TGTGCCAGCAGCTTAACGGGGGGAGATACGCAGTATTTT
CASSLTGGDTQYF
>TRBJ1-1|.|TRBD1|TRBV27
TGTGCCAGCAGTTTAAGGGCGACAGGGCTCACTGAAGCTTTCTTT
CASSLRATGLTEAFF
>TRBJ2-3|.|TRBD2|TRBV27
TGTGCCAGCAGTTTAGTGGCTAGCGGGGGCCATGGCACAGATACGCAGTATTTT
CASSLVASGGHGTDTQYF
>TRBJ2-1|.|.|TRBV7-3
TGTGCCAGCAGTCGCCGGGACTCGAGCTCCTACAATGAGCAGTTCTTC
CASSRRDSSSYNEQFF
>TRBJ2-2|few|TRBD2|TRBV7-2
TGTGCCAGCAGCTTAAGAGCGGGGGGGCCCACCGGGGAGCTGTTTTTT
CASSLRAGGPTGELFF
>TRBJ1-4|.|TRBD1|TRBV20-1
TGCAGTGCCCCCGGGGACAGGGATGAAAAACTGTTTTTT
CSAPGDRDEKLFF
>TRBJ2-3|.|TRBD1|TRBV19
TGTGCCAGTAGTCGACAGGGGCCTAGCACAGATACGCAGTATTTT
CASSRQGPSTDTQYF
>TRBJ1-2|once|TRBD1|TRBV19
TGTGCCACCCGGACAGGTCAGAACTATGGCTACACCTTC
CATRTGQNYGYTF
>TRBJ2-3|.|TRBD1|TRBV19
TGTGCCAGTAGTATAGGGGGACAGGGGGTTGGTACGCGGTATTTT
CASSIGGQGVGTRYF